Included here is one T cell receptor beta chain sequence, with context. The clone's antigen remains unknown. The data originate from a study of CXCR3-negative and CXCR3-positive naive CD8 T cells (dated by TCRdb to about 2019). Some background on the complete study: In total, about 135 million TRB reads were obtained, corresponding to roughly 1.5 +/- 0.3 million reads per library. For the TRBV-TRBJ cluster analysis, the naive subsets came from a handful of donors, while the memory cells came from 3 donors. Diversity and physicochemical repertoire analyses were performed on some eleven donors pooled from two independent experiments.

Taken from the germline V gene (reference sequence), the CDR1 and CDR2 loops are DFQATT and SNEGSKA. The CDR3 runs 15 residues from the cysteine to the phenylalanine. The DNA is unrecorded. Instrument used: NextSeq 550. The Human TCR Profiling Kit (MiLaboratory) was used to prepare UMI-labeled 5' RACE TRB cDNA libraries. The full amount of extracted RNA was used for cDNA synthesis, and the full amount of resulting cDNA was used for PCR amplification. Libraries were prepared in parallel with an identical number of PCR cycles. In the authors' own workflow: With a requirement of at least two reads per UMI, MIGEC and MiXCR extracted about 57,000 +/- 9,900 unique UMI-labeled TRB cDNA molecules per library. An average of roughly 40,000 +/- 10,000 functional in-frame TRB CDR3 nucleotide clonotypes without stop codons was found per library. Diversity metrics, including normalized Shannon-Wiener and Chao1, were computed in VDJtools after downsampling to 5000 UMI-labeled TRB molecules per sample. VDJtools was used to calculate clonotype-size-weighted physicochemical properties of the central five CDR3 residues, namely interaction energy, strength, volume and Kidera factor 4. With the reads reprocessed by TCRdb, a single entry stands for each CDR3 protein sequence and no DNA is reported. These V and J calls originate from TCRdb's pipeline instead of the authors' own analysis. This sample's records show about 62,000 distinct CDR3 sequences. 4.3% of the sample comes from the top ten.

The research as a whole found: Because CXCR3 expression was partially decreased after cryopreservation, freshly isolated PBMCs were used for most assays. Repertoire diversity was comparably high in both naive subsets but much lower in memory CD8+ T cells. TRBV-TRBJ usage was similar between naive CXCR3-negative and CXCR3-positive cells from the same donor, while memory cells showed distinct patterns. Because surface CD5, which has been linked to self-reactivity in mice, was comparable between naive subsets, TCR interaction strength was also inferred from TRB CDR3 physicochemical properties. TRB CDR3s from CXCR3-positive naive cells showed higher hydrophobicity (lower Kidera factor 4), lower energy, and higher strength and volume indices than CXCR3-negative naive cells.

Each CD8+ T cell subset was flow-sorted in triplicate, with 300,000 cells per subset placed directly into RLT lysis buffer. To keep memory contaminants out, a stringent definition of naive CD8+ T cells was applied: CD45RO-CCR7+CD27+CD95-. Peripheral blood mononuclear cells were isolated from buffy coats by standard density gradient centrifugation. Naive CXCR3-negative and CXCR3-positive CD8+ T cells were flow-sorted on a FACSAria III. Total RNA was extracted from sorted cells with an RNeasy Mini Kit. The rearranged segments are TRBV20-1 and TRBJ2-2; TCRdb selects TRBD2, and the lack of DNA leaves this call unchecked. The sequence was obtained from a human donor in good health. Some clones in this sample may be carry-over from other donors' samples. Sequencing was done on a sample of naive CXCR3- CD8+ T cells from blood. The cell subset or site label corresponds to: CD45RO-CCR7+CD27+CD95- naive CD8+ T cells lacking CXCR3 (TNR3-). CDR3 protein: CSAFSSGAYTGKLFF.